The present entry profiles one T cell receptor (beta chain) with its context. Its antigen is not known. The sample comes from a study of siplizumab effects on memory and regulatory T cells. The germline V gene has CDR1 MGHRA and CDR2 YSYEKL. The CDR3 length is 15 residues. V was pared by 0 bases and J by 10 bases, with 13 bases between. Study conclusions and caveats: Reactions containing siplizumab showed mappable alloreactive CD4+ clones averaging approximately 70% Treg-derived, versus roughly 25% in controls. Poor capture below about 10^-5 frequency left most alloreactive clones unmapped to unstimulated subsets. For siplizumab cultures, the suppressive function of their proliferating Tregs was not confirmed.

The protocol was immunoSEQ multiplex PCR, while the TCRdb copy is restricted to in-frame clones and leaves out a portion. The data contain approximately 60,000 clones, around 80% of them seen just once; the ten biggest clones take up roughly 0.4%. Sample: memory CD4+ T cells sorted from blood. V is TRBV4-1 and J is TRBJ1-6; D gene ambiguous. This receptor was identified in a human donor in good health. The CDR3, as DNA: TGCGCCAGCAGCCAAGATCGGCAGTCAAACTCACCCCTCCACTTT. Translated, it gives CASSQDRQSNSPLHF.